This T cell receptor beta chain was identified in a study of blood T cell repertoires in COVID-19. Looking at the study overall: PBMCs, B-cell-depleted T cells, or T cells were the source of the cDNA or gDNA that made up the material.

V was cut by 3 bases and J by 0 bases, with 12 bases left in between. The germline gives CDR1 SNHLY, CDR2 FYNNEI. CDR3 length: 16 residues. Methods used by the authors: Amplification from reference gene primers served as the basis for estimated nucleated cell counts. Repertoires were generated with immunoSEQ multiplex PCR, while TCRdb's copy carries only in-frame clones and drops some. V and J calls and clone size are as listed in that table; D and trimming were resolved from the DNA. Of some 400,000 clones detected, approximately 87% appear once; the ten largest clones hold approximately 2.4%. The origin of this receptor is a woman aged 60-70 years with COVID-19, enrolled during active disease. V is TRBV2 and J is TRBJ1-5; tentative D call: TRBD1 (6 bases). The material sequenced was peripheral blood. This chain's CDR3 is CASSEVSGDSNQPQHF. CDR3 in DNA: TGTGCCAGCAGTGAGGTATCAGGGGATAGCAATCAGCCCCAGCATTTT.